This TCR beta chain was found in a study of T-cell reconstitution after alpha-beta-depleted transplantation in children. The study's findings and limits: The study reportedly traced alpha-beta T cells about two months after transplant to several hundred expanded graft clones. Newly produced T cells mostly accounted for T-cell counts and diversity one year post-transplant.

The CDR3 consists of 14 residues. The V and J ends lost 4 bases and 4 bases respectively, with 14 bases between them. Germline values: CDR1 SQVTM, CDR2 ANQGSEA. Molecular barcoding with unique molecular identifiers was used for the TCRbeta library. TCRdb called the PCR reads again in MiXCR, with one record for every CDR3 protein. The repertoire holds more than 500,000 distinct CDR3 sequences, with roughly an eighth as singletons. About this clonotype itself: Its antigen remains unidentified.

The V gene is TRBV29-1, the J gene TRBJ2-4; D may match TRBD1 or TRBD2 (6 bases each). Sample: PBMCs, mostly from graft donor cells, taken 180 days after TCRalphabeta/CD19-depleted stem cell transplant. This clonotype originated in a female patient aged 2-15 years who had a stem cell transplant for aplastic anemia, so the T cells may come from the graft donor. DNA of the CDR3: TGCAGCGTTGCTCTAGGGGGAGGTAAAAACATTCAGTACTTC. This gives the protein CSVALGGGKNIQYF.